The present entry profiles one TCR beta chain with its context. What this receptor recognizes is not known. Qualities for individual bases were not recorded, and no much larger clone is one base off. One collaborating source in Seattle enrolled patients during active infection and followed them longitudinally through the course of disease. Each collaborating institution followed its own protocols to collect whole blood in K2EDTA tubes. For TCRbeta analysis, collaborator samples were shipped as frozen whole blood, as isolated PBMCs, or as DNA extracted from either sample type. TCRbeta CDR3 regions were amplified from genomic DNA using the immunoSEQ Assay, a bias-controlled multiplex PCR. Processing in the source paper ran as follows. The number of nucleated cells in each sample was estimated from the amplification of reference gene primers within the assay. To quantify the absolute abundance of each unique TCRbeta CDR3 rearrangement, sequence reads were collapsed and filtered. For each sample, productive Simpson clonality was calculated by taking the square root of Simpson's diversity index across productive rearrangements. TCRdb provides this immuneACCESS table in a form limited to in-frame rearrangements. Some clones are lacking; in checked studies, under half of them reflect an unresolved V gene, and why the rest are absent is not known. That table supplies the V and J calls and clone size; D and trimming were determined from the DNA. The sample data list a few hundred thousand clones, and about 91% of these were observed just once. Around 6.5% of the sample is in the top ten clones.

These data are taken from a study of blood T cell repertoires in COVID-19 (dated by TCRdb to 2020 to 2021). In terms of the full investigation: Samples from collaborators originated in the United States, Italy and Spain and spanned both the acute and convalescent phases of COVID-19. Sample metadata almost always included a de-identified subject ID, COVID-19 status, age in years and sex. A freely available public database, intended as a resource for researchers studying the immune response to SARS-CoV-2, is where the repertoires were released. The prospective study material was composed of cDNA or gDNA derived from T cells, B-cell-depleted T cells, or PBMCs. Where available, HLA class I and class II types were obtained from metadata supplied by the sample provider rather than from assay-based typing. Subjects who had been exposed to COVID-19, were actively infected with it, or had recovered from it provided the deeply sampled blood TCRbeta repertoires that made up the dataset. Samples came from the ongoing ImmuneRACE study (first 160 participants) plus 1,254 subjects from 6 global collaborators. What the study reported, not specific to this receptor: Clinical and demographic metadata were provided uncurated, with the amount varying by source and participant.

V was cut back by 4 bases and J by 12 bases, leaving a gap of 9 bases between them. According to the germline V gene, CDR1 reads LGHNA and CDR2 reads YSLEER. The CDR3 covers 10 residues, taking in both the cysteine and the phenylalanine. The retained sequence is limited to the CDR3, 30 bases, with the frame set at the first base. What was sequenced was peripheral blood. The V and J genes are TRBV4-3 and TRBJ1-2, with no D gene named confidently. The receptor comes from a woman younger than 45 with COVID-19, enrolled during active disease. The DNA sequence reads TGCGCCAGCAGCCCAAGACAAGACACCTTC. It encodes CASSPRQDTF.